Each of the 21 T cell receptor beta chains below was sequenced from the same sample in a study of T cells in Graves' hyperthyroidism and ophthalmopathy. TCR beta CDR3 regions were amplified from RNA. A first-round RT-PCR of the TCR CDR3 used the HTBI primer set. TCRdb redid the calling of the multiplex PCR reads with MiXCR, one entry per CDR3 protein. Found here are around 300,000 distinct CDR3 sequences, about 14% of them singletons; the top ten hold 7.8%. Sequenced material: blood. These receptors originate from a woman in her twenties or thirties with Graves' hyperthyroidism that later progressed to Graves' ophthalmopathy.

V usage is TRBV6-1 and J usage is TRBJ2-7, with TRBD1 matching over 10 bases. CDR1 is MNHNS and CDR2 is SASEGT in the germline V gene. V was pared by 4 bases and J by 5 bases, with 8 bases of the junction left unmatched. This CDR3 spans 15 amino acids. The CDR3 protein is CASSVTGTGVNEQYF. The CDR3 nucleotides read TGTGCCAGCAGTGTAACCGGGACAGGGGTAAACGAGCAGTACTTC.

In this sample, this clonotype turned up many times. This rearrangement joins TRBV28 to TRBJ1-2; maybe TRBD1 (5 bases). Germline V gene data show CDR1 as MDHEN and CDR2 as SYDVKM. Trimming left V 6 bases short and J 5 bases short, with 13 bases between. The CDR3 is 13 residues long. CDR3 DNA: TGTGCCAGCAGCAACGACAGACCTTATGGCTACACCTTC. It codes for CASSNDRPYGYTF.

This clonotype was observed many times. V and J are TRBV6-1 and TRBJ2-7, with D possibly TRBD1 on 6 matching bases. Germline V gene data show CDR1 as MNHNS and CDR2 as SASEGT. CDR3 length: 14 amino acids. V was shortened by 6 bases and J by 0 bases, with 12 bases between the two germline ends. The CDR3 DNA is TGTGCCAGCAGAAAAAGACAGGTCTCCTACGAGCAGTACTTC. Translating it yields CASRKRQVSYEQYF.

This sequence joins TRBV6-1 and TRBJ2-6; 7 positions match TRBD1. CDR3 length equals 16 residues. With V trimmed by 5 bases and J by 0 bases, 4 bases remained unmatched. Germline CDR1 MNHNS, CDR2 SASEGT. The DNA for the CDR3 is TGTGCCAGCAGTCCGGACAGGCTCTCTGGGGCCAACGTCCTGACTTTC. It yields the protein CASSPDRLSGANVLTF.

This clonotype has more than one count but fewer than ten. J is TRBJ1-4 and V is TRBV19; TRBD1 is a possible D gene (5 bases). The CDR3 runs to 13 residues. V lost 7 bases, J lost 4 bases, and 10 bases lay in between. Germline V gives CDR1 LNHDA, CDR2 SQIVND (reference sequence). CDR3 loop: CASNRGYNEKLFF. The CDR3 DNA sequence: TGTGCCAGTAATAGGGGATATAATGAAAAACTGTTTTTT.

This clonotype occurred many times. The chain has TRBV19 and TRBJ2-7; TRBD1 matches 7 bases. This CDR3 is 14 amino acids long. Germline V gene data show CDR1 as LNHDA and CDR2 as SQIVND (reference sequence). V gave up 4 bases and J gave up 3 bases; unmatched junction bases: 6. As DNA, the CDR3 is TGTGCCAGTAGTAACCCCGGGACAGTCTACGAGCAGTACTTC. This codes for CASSNPGTVYEQYF.

This clonotype has ten or more counts. The chain is built from TRBV30 and TRBJ1-2; D unclear. CDR1 is GTSNPN, CDR2 SVGIG, per germline (reference sequence). The ends were cut back, 3 bases at V and 4 bases at J, with 12 bases in the middle. The CDR3 spans 13 residues. CDR3 bases: TGTGCCTGGAGGTTATCGGCCGGCTATGGCTACACCTTC. This sequence encodes CAWRLSAGYGYTF.

The chain employs TRBV15 and TRBJ2-2; TRBD1 aligns across 9 bases. Trimming at V came to 5 bases and at J to 8 bases, leaving 9 bases not matched to a gene. This CDR3 has 15 amino acids. Germline assignment: CDR1 LNHNV and CDR2 YYDKDF (reference sequence). As DNA, the CDR3 is TGTGCCACCAGCGGAAACAGGGGGCCCTTAGGGGAGCTGTTTTTT. Translation: CATSGNRGPLGELFF.

Ten or more counts support this clonotype. The rearrangement joins TRBV2 to TRBJ1-1; D uncertain. The CDR3 sequence is 14 residues long. CDR1 and CDR2 (germline): SNHLY, FYNNEI. V shed 1 base and J shed 1 base, with 7 bases lying between them. CDR3 DNA: TGTGCCAGCAGTGAAGGGGATCCGAACACTGAAGCTTTCTTT. It translates to CASSEGDPNTEAFF.

This clonotype showed up many times. The CDR3 nucleotides are TGCAGCGCTGGGACAGGGGGCCACGAGCAGTACTTC. It is translated as CSAGTGGHEQYF. The rearrangement joins TRBV29-1 to TRBJ2-7; 12 positions match TRBD1. CDR1 and CDR2 (germline): SQVTM, ANQGSEA. Trimming at V came to 7 bases and at J to 5 bases, leaving 3 bases not matched to a gene. The CDR3 is 12 amino acids.

This clonotype showed up many times. The chain employs TRBV20-1 and TRBJ1-1, with 8 nucleotides matching TRBD1. Germline V CDR1 and CDR2: DFQATT, SNEGSKA (reference sequence). V shed 6 bases, J shed 5 bases, and the junction held 14 bases outside the gene matches. The CDR3 sequence is 15 residues long. The CDR3 loop reads CSANRGELWGTEAFF. The CDR3 DNA sequence: TGCAGTGCGAACAGGGGGGAGCTCTGGGGGACTGAAGCTTTCTTT.

This clonotype was seen repeatedly, ten times or more. The rearrangement uses TRBV19 and TRBJ1-5; D is perhaps TRBD1 (5 bases). The CDR3 is 17 amino acids. Germline CDR1 LNHDA, CDR2 SQIVND (reference sequence). The V end was cut by 5 bases, the J end by 1 base, with 18 bases between. The CDR3 spells CASSLYYGAGSNQPQHF. CDR3 DNA sequence: TGTGCCAGTAGTCTCTATTACGGGGCGGGGAGCAATCAGCCCCAGCATTTT.

This clonotype was picked up many times. The chain combines TRBV28 with TRBJ2-3; D possibly corresponds to TRBD1 (6 bases). Germline lookup yields CDR1 MDHEN and CDR2 SYDVKM. The CDR3 extends over 16 amino acids. Trimming cost V 6 bases and J 2 bases, with 18 bases left between them. The CDR3 is CASSSGQFIITDTQYF. The CDR3 bases are TGTGCCAGCAGCTCTGGACAGTTCATTATCACAGATACGCAGTATTTT.

Ten or more counts support this clonotype. V and J are TRBV6-2 or TRBV6-3 and TRBJ2-1; 7 bases line up with TRBD2. The ends lost 6 bases at V and 5 bases at J; junction bases unmatched: 10. Looked up from germline, CDR1 is MNHEY and CDR2 is SVGEGT. The CDR3 runs 15 residues. DNA for the CDR3: TGTGCCAGCAGAGGGGTTACTAGCGCCAACAATGAGCAGTTCTTC. Its protein product is CASRGVTSANNEQFF.

This clonotype was found many times. The V call is TRBV4-1, the J call TRBJ1-2, with TRBD1 as a possible D gene (5 bases). The CDR3 contains 14 residues. V gave up 8 bases and J gave up 7 bases, with 20 bases separating them. CDR1 MGHRA and CDR2 YSYEKL come from the germline V gene. The CDR3 DNA is TGCGCCAGCTGGAACGGGCCGGGGGTTGGTGGCTACACCTTC. Its protein product is CASWNGPGVGGYTF.

There are many counts of this clonotype. This chain uses TRBV6-1 with TRBJ2-1, with D perhaps assigned TRBD1 or TRBD2 (5 bases each). Germline V gene lookup returns CDR1 MNHNS and CDR2 SASEGT. The length of the CDR3 is 16 residues. Trimming stripped 0 bases from V and 1 base from J, with 10 bases between. This CDR3 reads CASSEAGAGSYNEQFF. The CDR3 DNA reads TGTGCCAGCAGTGAAGCCGGGGCAGGGTCCTACAATGAGCAGTTCTTC.

This clonotype showed up many times. This chain joins TRBV12-3 or TRBV12-4 and TRBJ2-5; D ambiguous. Trimming stripped 6 bases from V and 0 bases from J, with 11 bases between. This CDR3 has 14 residues. In DNA form, the CDR3 reads TGTGCCAGCAGCCCACTCGGAAACCAAGAGACCCAGTACTTC. Residues: CASSPLGNQETQYF.

This clonotype was observed many times. V and J are TRBV10-3 and TRBJ2-7; the match to TRBD1 covers 7 bases. CDR1 and CDR2 from the germline V gene are ENHRY and SYGVKD. There are 14 residues in the CDR3. Trimming cost V 3 bases and J 3 bases; bases outside gene matches: 5. CDR3 sequence (DNA): TGTGCCATCAGTGACGACCGGGACAGCTACGAGCAGTACTTC. It yields the protein CAISDDRDSYEQYF.

About this clonotype itself: Just one base apart from a much larger clone, this may be a read error. The V gene is TRBV28, the J gene TRBJ2-2; 7 bases match TRBD2. This CDR3 has 13 residues. Germline V gene sequence: CDR1 MDHEN, CDR2 SYDVKM. The chain's CDR3 is CASSLMIGGGLFF. The DNA of the CDR3 is TGTGCCAGCAGTTTAATGATCGGCGGGGGGCTGTTTTTT.

This chain joins TRBV15 and TRBJ2-7; either TRBD1 or TRBD2 may fit D (5 bases each). V dropped 0 bases and J dropped 6 bases, with 9 bases sitting between them. The CDR3 sequence is 13 residues long. Germline V lookup: CDR1 LNHNV, CDR2 YYDKDF (reference sequence). The CDR3 here is CATSREARGEQYF. The CDR3 nucleotides read TGTGCCACCAGCAGAGAAGCGAGGGGCGAGCAGTACTTC. The full variable domain, with the rest looked up from reference TRBV15 and TRBJ2-7, is DAMVIQNPRYQVTQFGKPVTLSCSQTLNHNVMYWYQQKSSQAPKLLFHYYDKDFNNEADTPDNFQSRRPNTSFCFLDIRSPGLGDTAMYLCATSREARGEQYFGPGTRLTVT.

This clonotype was recorded only once. This rearrangement joins TRBV2 to TRBJ2-7, with 11 nucleotides matching TRBD2. This CDR3 has 14 amino acids. V gave up 8 bases and J gave up 0 bases; unmatched junction bases: 3. The germline V gene encodes CDR1 SNHLY and CDR2 FYNNEI. The CDR3 DNA sequence: TGTGCCAGCTATACTAGCGGGAGCTCCTACGAGCAGTACTTC. Its protein is CASYTSGSSYEQYF.